One sample yielded the 32 T cell receptor beta chains listed below, sequenced in a study of tumor and adjacent non-tumor tissue in lung cancer. The library came from three nested PCR rounds adapted from ARM-PCR protocols. TCRdb re-called the multiplex PCR reads with MiXCR, one entry per CDR3 protein. The data show some 73,000 distinct CDR3 sequences, with roughly 80% seen just once and about half held by the top ten. This sample's RNA came from whole unsorted tissue. The normal lung tissue was taken more than 3 cm from the tumor edge. The sample consisted of distant non-tumor lung tissue. These receptors all come from a man in his fifties or sixties with non-small cell lung cancer.

A single count supports this clonotype. The rearrangement joins TRBV11-3 to TRBJ2-5, with D tentatively TRBD2 (5 bases). Per germline, CDR1 SGHNT and CDR2 YENEEA. V lost 9 bases to trimming and J lost 9 bases, with 23 bases between them. There are 14 residues in the CDR3. The DNA for the CDR3 is TGTGCCAGTCAACCGGTCACGGGAATTGTTGCCCAGTACTTC. Protein: CASQPVTGIVAQYF.

This clonotype turned up a few times. The J gene is TRBJ1-4, the V gene TRBV24-1, with D possibly being TRBD1 (6 bases). The CDR3 is made up of 12 amino acids. Germline values: CDR1 KGHDR, CDR2 SFDVKD. Trimming removed 4 bases from V and 7 bases from J, with 6 bases in between. The CDR3 is CATSDRGEKLFF. CDR3 DNA sequence: TGTGCCACCAGTGACAGGGGTGAAAAACTGTTTTTT.

The chain couples TRBV12-3 or TRBV12-4 to TRBJ1-1; D call uncertain. Trimming cost V 3 bases and J 0 bases, with 11 bases left between them. This CDR3 spans 15 amino acids. The CDR3 DNA reads as TGTGCCAGCAGTTTCAAGGGTATACTGAACACTGAAGCTTTCTTT. Its protein product is CASSFKGILNTEAFF.

A word on this clonotype: No conserved phenylalanine or tryptophan ends this CDR3, so it is likely a read error. This chain links TRBV11-2 with TRBJ2-7; the D gene could be TRBD1 or TRBD2 (5 bases each). The CDR3 spans 17 residues. Per germline, CDR1 SGHAT and CDR2 FQNNGV. The CDR3 coding sequence is TGTGTCATCAGCCCCCTATCCGGGGCAGCGGAAACATACGAGCAGTACTTA. Its protein is CVISPLSGAAETYEQYL.

This clonotype came up many times. CDR3 loop: CASSEAGEVSYGYTF. The CDR3 DNA is TGTGCCAGCAGTGAAGCGGGGGAGGTTAGCTATGGCTACACCTTC. V is TRBV6-1 and J is TRBJ1-2; D possibly corresponds to TRBD1 (5 bases). Trimming removed 0 bases from V and 4 bases from J, with 12 bases in between. The CDR3 has 15 amino acids. CDR1 and CDR2 from the germline V gene are MNHNS and SASEGT.

Regarding this clonotype: Given the absence of the conserved phenylalanine or tryptophan at the CDR3 end, a read error is likely. Because the CDR3's place on the DNA is in doubt, the DNA is left out and the CDR3 is given as listed by TCRdb. The CDR3 sequence: CASSLVPKDRPSGTNVMTL. V and J are TRBV11-2 and TRBJ2-6; TRBD1, the table's D call, was not compared with the DNA. The CDR3 length equals 19 residues, ends included. Germline loops: CDR1 SGHAT, CDR2 FQNNGV.

A remark on this clonotype: A much bigger clone sits one base away, suggesting this may be a read error. The J gene is TRBJ2-1, the V gene TRBV5-5; 13 nucleotides line up with TRBD2. From germline, CDR1 is SGHKS and CDR2 YYEKEE (reference sequence). The CDR3 runs 15 residues. DNA for the CDR3: TGTGCCAGCGGCTTGGGACTAGCGGGGATCAATGAGCAGTTCTTC. It codes for CASGLGLAGINEQFF.

Comment on this clonotype: Since a much larger clone is just one base distant, this may be a read error. The chain is built from TRBV6-6 and TRBJ2-4, with 8 bases matching TRBD2. Germline assignment: CDR1 MNHNY and CDR2 SVGAGI (reference sequence). J gave up 2 bases and V 6 bases, and 15 bases lay outside the gene matches. CDR3 size: 18 residues. The CDR3 loop reads CASSPRGVGELTKNIQYF. DNA for the CDR3: TGTGCCAGCAGCCCGCGGGGGGTGGGGGAGCTCACCAAAAACATTCAGTACTTC.

On this clonotype itself: One end of the junction fails to match germline, which may point to a read error. The CDR3, as DNA: TGCAGTATTATTGACCCCCGAGGAGCAGATGCGCAGTATTTT. It specifies CSIIDPRGADAQYF. The J gene is TRBJ2-3, the V gene TRBV20-1; D is ambiguous. Germline loops: CDR1 DFQATT, CDR2 SNEGSKA (reference sequence). The CDR3 consists of 14 residues.

V usage is TRBV5-4 and J usage is TRBJ1-1, with D hard to call. V gave up 4 bases and J gave up 4 bases, with 20 bases separating them. The CDR3 contains 16 residues. The germline CDR1 and CDR2 sequences are SGHNT and YYREEE (reference sequence). The CDR3 spells CASSPGVRALGTEAFF. Written as DNA, the CDR3 is TGTGCCAGCAGCCCCGGTGTGCGCGCGTTGGGCACTGAAGCTTTCTTT.

With regard to this clonotype: One end of the junction fails to match germline, which may point to a read error. This chain links TRBV5-4 with TRBJ2-6, with D tentatively TRBD1 (5 bases). The germline gives CDR1 SGHNT, CDR2 YYREEE (reference sequence). The CDR3 extends over 18 amino acids. DNA for the CDR3: TGTGCCAGCAACCCTGGCGCAGAGCCTCCCTCTGGGGCCAACGCCCTGACTTTC. Its protein product is CASNPGAEPPSGANALTF.

This clonotype was counted many times. The rearrangement links TRBV30 to TRBJ2-5, with TRBD1 as a possible D gene (5 bases). The CDR3 runs to 12 residues. The V end was cut by 1 base, the J end by 2 bases, with 5 bases between. Germline CDR1 GTSNPN, CDR2 SVGIG (reference sequence). This chain's CDR3 is CAWSGQQETQYF. The CDR3 region has the DNA TGTGCCTGGAGTGGACAGCAAGAGACCCAGTACTTC.

This clonotype was seen more than once but under ten times. The chain recombines TRBV6-5 with TRBJ2-5; 7 bases are a match to TRBD1. CDR3 length: 14 residues. The V gene's germline CDR1 is MNHEY and CDR2 SVGAGI. After removal of 5 bases from V and 5 bases from J, the junction contained 8 bases not matched to a gene. The CDR3 loop is CASSVQGDRETQYF. In DNA, the CDR3 is TGTGCCAGCAGTGTTCAGGGGGATCGTGAGACCCAGTACTTC.

This clonotype appeared once. Without the conserved terminal phenylalanine or tryptophan, this CDR3 likely stems from a read error. The DNA is omitted, as the CDR3 cannot be located on it reliably, and the CDR3 follows TCRdb's listing. V usage is TRBV11-2 and J usage is TRBJ2-5; TRBD1 is the table's D call and was not checked against the DNA. The CDR3 numbers 13 amino acids, ends counted. Per germline, CDR1 SGHAT and CDR2 FQNNGV. CDR3 sequence: CASSYTGEETHYL.

CDR3 residues: CASSRRRGALSYQQYF. CDR3 nucleotide sequence: TGTGCCAGCAGCCGTAGGAGGGGGGCTCTCTCATACCAGCAGTACTTC. The chain carries TRBV11-2 and TRBJ2-7; possibly TRBD1 or TRBD2 for D (6 bases each). Germline lookup yields CDR1 SGHAT and CDR2 FQNNGV. The CDR3 has 16 residues. V was cut by 5 bases and J by 8 bases, with 25 bases left in between.

The V and J genes are TRBV29-1 and TRBJ1-2; D is undetermined. The CDR3 contains 15 residues. CDR1 and CDR2 from the germline V gene are SQVTM and ANQGSEA. The V end lost 1 base, the J end lost 7 bases, and 19 bases lay between the germline ends. This CDR3 is CSVEVMAGVHGGYTF. As DNA, the CDR3 is TGCAGCGTTGAAGTCATGGCCGGGGTTCATGGTGGCTACACCTTC.

The chain links TRBV11-2 to TRBJ2-1; D is unclear. There are 14 residues in the CDR3. Germline CDR1 reads SGHAT; CDR2 reads FQNNGV. Trimming shortened V by 1 base and J by 5 bases, and 9 bases separated the two germline ends. As DNA, the CDR3 is TGTGCCAGCAGCTTAGTTGAAGAGAACAATGAGCAGTTCTTC. Translating gives CASSLVEENNEQFF.

With respect to this clonotype: A much larger clone differs by one base, so this may be a read error. No conserved phenylalanine or tryptophan ends this CDR3, so it is likely a read error. The genes are TRBV5-4 and TRBJ1-4, with D possibly being TRBD1 (5 bases). V was clipped by 0 bases and J by 8 bases, with 11 bases between them. The CDR3 extends over 14 amino acids. Germline CDR1 SGHNT, CDR2 YYREEE (reference sequence). This CDR3 is CASSLEGEEEKLFS. The CDR3 DNA reads TGTGCCAGCAGCTTGGAAGGGGAAGAGGAAAAACTGTTTTCT.

With regard to this clonotype: At one end the junction does not follow the germline gene, possibly because of a read error. The chain carries TRBV11-3 and TRBJ2-1, with 10 bases fitting TRBD2. Germline-derived CDR1 and CDR2 are SGHNT and YENEEA. The CDR3 extends over 16 amino acids. CDR3 nucleotides: TGCGCCAGCAGCTTAGTTGGGACTAGCGTGAGGGATAAACAGTTCTTC. This encodes CASSLVGTSVRDKQFF.

Points on this clonotype: This is likely a read error, given that the CDR3 carries no conserved phenylalanine or tryptophan at its end. The limits of the CDR3 on the DNA are not certain, so only TCRdb's listed CDR3 is given. The rearrangement uses TRBV6-1 and TRBJ2-5; TRBD1, the D gene given by the table, was not confirmed from the DNA. The CDR3 numbers 13 amino acids, ends counted. CDR1 MNHNS and CDR2 SASEGT come from the germline V gene. The chain's CDR3 is CASSLTGSETQNL.

CDR3 sequence reads: CASSLGGLQRLFGANVLTF. CDR3 coding DNA: TGTGCCAGCAGCTTAGGGGGGTTGCAGCGACTCTTCGGGGCCAACGTCCTGACTTTC. The V and J genes are TRBV7-8 and TRBJ2-6; either TRBD1 or TRBD2 may supply D (5 bases each). V was pared by 1 base and J by 4 bases, with 20 bases between. Looked up from germline, CDR1 is SGHVS and CDR2 is FQNEAQ. This CDR3 comprises 19 residues.

The V call is TRBV29-1, the J call TRBJ2-1, with TRBD2 matching over 11 bases. Germline V gives CDR1 SQVTM, CDR2 ANQGSEA. This CDR3 is built from 13 residues. V dropped 2 bases and J dropped 16; count of bases not matched to a gene: 10. CDR3 nucleotide sequence: TGCAGCGTTGAAATTAGCGGGAGGGGTGAACATTTCTTC. It translates to CSVEISGRGEHFF.

This clonotype showed up just once. J is TRBJ2-1 and V is TRBV20-1; 8 bases are shared with TRBD2. Germline V gene lookup returns CDR1 DFQATT and CDR2 SNEGSKA (reference sequence). CDR3 length: 14 residues. The V and J ends lost 8 bases and 9 bases, in that order; junction bases with no gene match: 15. CDR3 nucleotide sequence: TGCAGTACAAGAGTTCGGGGGGGACGGGGTGAGCAGTTCTTC. Protein: CSTRVRGGRGEQFF.

The rearrangement joins TRBV6-2 or TRBV6-3 to TRBJ2-4; D not certain. V dropped 0 bases and J dropped 16 bases, with 28 bases sitting between them. The CDR3 runs 17 residues. Germline V gene sequence: CDR1 MNHEY, CDR2 SVGEGT. The CDR3 DNA reads as TGTGCCAGCAGTTACTCGATGGCAGGTGGTACGTTAAACAGTCACTACTTC. It is translated as CASSYSMAGGTLNSHYF.

This chain links TRBV12-3 or TRBV12-4 with TRBJ1-1; perhaps TRBD1 as D (6 bases). Trimming took off 10 bases at V and 0 bases at J, with 24 bases between the two ends. The CDR3 runs to 17 residues. The CDR3 loop is CANSITTRGGMNTEAFF. Here the CDR3 DNA reads TGTGCCAACAGCATAACTACGAGAGGGGGTATGAACACTGAAGCTTTCTTT.

The rearrangement links TRBV12-3 or TRBV12-4 to TRBJ2-5; possibly TRBD2 for D (5 bases). CDR3 length: 14 amino acids. V shed 9 bases and J shed 5 bases, with 19 bases lying between them. The CDR3 DNA sequence: TGTGCCAGTGGCCACGGGGTGGGTAGTGAGACCCAGTACTTC. Translating gives CASGHGVGSETQYF.

The chain combines TRBV6-5 with TRBJ2-7, with D perhaps assigned TRBD1 or TRBD2 (6 bases each). Germline CDR1 MNHEY, CDR2 SVGAGI. The CDR3 has 15 amino acids. V was pared by 10 bases and J by 3 bases, with 22 bases between. In DNA, the CDR3 is TGTGCCAACGGCAATGGGGGGCTCACTCGCTACGAGCAGTACTTC. It encodes CANGNGGLTRYEQYF.

As to this clonotype: The junction departs from the called germline gene at one end, perhaps through a read error. The genes are TRBV4-3 and TRBJ2-7, with D tentatively TRBD2 (6 bases). Germline V gene data show CDR1 as LGHNA and CDR2 as YSLEER. The CDR3 runs to 14 residues. CDR3 in amino acids: CATRQAAGSLDPSF. The CDR3 bases are TGCGCCACCAGGCAAGCGGCGGGGAGCTTGGACCCCTCCTTC.

In the case of this clonotype: This may come from a read error, since a much larger clone is one base off. This chain connects TRBV10-1 to TRBJ2-1; 8 bases line up with TRBD1. The CDR3 runs to 13 residues. J lost 7 bases, V lost 11 bases, and 10 bases had no gene match. Germline V gene sequence: CDR1 WNHNN, CDR2 SYGVQD (reference sequence). The CDR3 sequence is CAGGTGDWNEQFF. The CDR3 DNA follows: TGCGCCGGCGGGACAGGTGATTGGAATGAGCAGTTCTTC.

Points on this clonotype: One end of the junction varies from germline; a read error may be responsible. The genes are TRBV11-2 and TRBJ2-1; weak D call: TRBD2 (5 bases). The germline CDR1 and CDR2 sequences are SGHAT and FQNNGV. The CDR3 contains 14 residues. The CDR3 DNA reads TGTGTCAGCAACTTGGGTCGGGATGTGAATGAGCAGTTCTTC. This encodes CVSNLGRDVNEQFF.

As to this clonotype: One junction end disagrees with the germline gene, perhaps due to a read error. The CDR3 nucleotides are TGTGTCGGCAGTTACCAGGGACGGTACCAAGATACCCAGTACTTC. As protein: CVGSYQGRYQDTQYF. The chain links TRBV6-5 to TRBJ2-5; TRBD1 or TRBD2 may be the D gene (5 bases each). The CDR3 length is 15 residues. Germline CDR1 MNHEY, CDR2 SVGAGI.

By share, this clonotype ranks as medium-sized (0.01 to 0.1%). The V gene is TRBV10-2, the J gene TRBJ2-2; D is ambiguous. Germline CDR1 reads WSHSY; CDR2 reads SAAADI. The V end was cut by 1 base, the J end by 6 bases, with 3 bases between. The CDR3 covers 12 residues. The CDR3 bases are TGCGCCAGCAGTGAGTTCTCCGGGGAGCTGTTTTTT. It is translated as CASSEFSGELFF.